These 14 T cell receptor beta chains originate from one sample sequenced in a study of identical twins. Each CDR3 protein gets one entry after TCRdb re-called the 5' RACE reads with MiXCR. This table holds 1.5 million to 2 million distinct CDR3 sequences, less than 40% found once. The sample comprised cord blood. These receptors were collected from a newborn girl in good health.

On this clonotype: This may be a read error, as it is one base from a much larger clone. This chain links TRBV12-3 or TRBV12-4 with TRBJ2-1, with a weak D call TRBD2 (5 bases). The J call could be wrong; TRBJ2-7 is a better fit for the DNA end. The CDR3 is made up of 15 amino acids. The CDR3 sequence: CASSLPPSSYNEQYF. CDR3 nucleotide sequence: TGTGCCAGCAGTCTCCCCCCTAGCTCCTACAATGAGCAGTACTTC.

V usage is TRBV10-3 and J usage is TRBJ2-5, with D possibly TRBD2 on 6 matching bases. CDR1 is ENHRY, CDR2 SYGVKD, per germline. The CDR3 is made up of 12 amino acids. Trimming took off 9 bases at V and 0 bases at J, with 8 bases between the two ends. For the CDR3, the DNA is TGTGCCATAAGCGGGTACCAAGAGACCCAGTACTTC. It yields the protein CAISGYQETQYF.

Of note for this clonotype: The germline gene is not matched at one end of the junction; a read error may be the cause. The genes are TRBV9 and TRBJ2-7; D gene unclear. The assigned J gene may be wrong: the sequence end matches TRBJ2-5 better. The CDR3 length is 13 residues. Looked up from germline, CDR1 is SGDLS and CDR2 is YYNGEE. CDR3 region: CASSISPQKTQYF. For the CDR3, the DNA is TGTGCCAGCAGCATATCCCCCCAAAAGACCCAGTACTTC.

The rearrangement links TRBV5-1 to TRBJ1-2; D gene ambiguous. Germline values: CDR1 SGHRS, CDR2 YFSETQ. The length of the CDR3 is 16 residues. Deletions cut 4 bases from V and 7 bases from J, with 23 bases between. The CDR3 nucleotides are TGCGCCAGCAGCCTTAAAATAAGGTCGGAGGTGGGTGGCTACACCTTC. It specifies CASSLKIRSEVGGYTF.

The chain carries TRBV20-1 and TRBJ1-4; the D is unclear. Deletions cut 3 bases from V and 6 bases from J, with 11 bases between. The CDR3 contains 13 residues. Germline-derived CDR1 and CDR2 are DFQATT and SNEGSKA (reference sequence). The DNA for the CDR3 is TGCAGTGCTAGGGGCAGGAATTATGAAAAACTGTTTTTT. Amino acids: CSARGRNYEKLFF.

The chain uses TRBV14 and TRBJ2-5; D is uncertain. The CDR3 sequence is 15 residues long. The germline V gene encodes CDR1 SGHDN and CDR2 FVKESK. V was trimmed by 0 bases and J by 1 base, leaving 9 bases between them. The chain's CDR3 is CASSQDLQFQETQYF. For the CDR3, the DNA is TGTGCCAGCAGCCAAGACCTCCAATTCCAAGAGACCCAGTACTTC. The full variable domain, in which reference TRBV14 and TRBJ2-5 provide the parts outside the CDR3, is EAGVTQFPSHSVIEKGQTVTLRCDPISGHDNLYWYRRVMGKEIKFLLHFVKESKQDESGMPNNRFLAERTGGTYSTLKVQPAELEDSGVYFCASSQDLQFQETQYFGPGTRLLVL.

This clonotype showed up just a few times. The chain carries TRBV5-4 and TRBJ2-3; a possible D gene is TRBD2 (5 bases). Per germline, CDR1 SGHNT and CDR2 YYREEE (reference sequence). Trimming shortened V by 0 bases and J by 1 base, and 9 bases separated the two germline ends. The CDR3 spans 15 residues. The CDR3 protein is CASSLVGSRTDTQYF. In DNA, the CDR3 is TGTGCCAGCAGCTTGGTGGGGAGCCGCACAGATACGCAGTATTTT. The entire variable domain, with the rest obtained from reference TRBV5-4 and TRBJ2-3, is as follows: ETGVTQSPTHLIKTRGQQVTLRCSSQSGHNTVSWYQQALGQGPQFIFQYYREEENGRGNFPPRFSGLQFPNYSSELNVNALELDDSALYLCASSLVGSRTDTQYFGPGTRLTVL.

This clonotype was found many times. This sequence joins TRBV10-3 and TRBJ2-1, with 7 positions matching TRBD2. With V trimmed by 3 bases and J by 6 bases, 11 bases remained unmatched. CDR1 ENHRY and CDR2 SYGVKD come from the germline V gene. CDR3 length: 16 amino acids. This chain's CDR3 is CAISDSAGEISNEQFF. CDR3 nucleotide sequence: TGTGCCATCAGTGACTCTGCGGGAGAGATATCCAATGAGCAGTTCTTC.

This clonotype was counted a few times. This chain joins TRBV12-3 or TRBV12-4 and TRBJ1-5; a possible D gene is TRBD1 (5 bases). The CDR3 is 15 amino acids. V gave up 2 bases and J gave up 1 base, with 9 bases separating them. CDR3 coding DNA: TGTGCCAGCAGTTTAATGGGACGGAGCAATCAGCCCCAGCATTTT. This sequence encodes CASSLMGRSNQPQHF.

V and J are TRBV14 and TRBJ2-1, with 7 positions matching TRBD2. The germline CDR1 and CDR2 sequences are SGHDN and FVKESK. V lost 1 base and J lost 6; bases outside the gene matches: 3. The CDR3 is 14 residues long. CDR3 protein: CASSQVRTSNEQFF. CDR3 in DNA: TGTGCCAGCAGCCAAGTCAGGACTAGCAATGAGCAGTTCTTC.

The chain employs TRBV20-1 and TRBJ2-3; possibly TRBD2 for D (6 bases). V shed 7 bases and J shed 6 bases, with 17 bases lying between them. Per germline, CDR1 DFQATT and CDR2 SNEGSKA (reference sequence). CDR3 size: 13 residues. The CDR3 bases are TGCAGTGTTAGGGGACTTCTGGGGGATACGCAGTATTTT. Its translation: CSVRGLLGDTQYF.

The V and J genes are TRBV10-3 and TRBJ2-7; TRBD1 matches 8 bases. V shed 7 bases, J shed 7 bases, and the junction held 6 bases outside the gene matches. Germline V gene data show CDR1 as ENHRY and CDR2 as SYGVKD. The CDR3 is 12 amino acids. CDR3 in DNA: TGTGCCATCAAGGGACAGGACAATGAGCAGTACTTC. Amino acid sequence: CAIKGQDNEQYF.

The rearrangement uses TRBV4-2 and TRBJ2-1, with TRBD2 matching 10 bases. In germline, CDR1 is LGHNA, CDR2 YNFKEQ. Trimming removed 1 base from V and 6 bases from J; junction bases left unmatched: 3. CDR3 size: 15 residues. As DNA, the CDR3 is TGTGCCAGCAGCCAAGCTAGCGGGAGAAGCAATGAGCAGTTCTTC. Its protein is CASSQASGRSNEQFF.

V usage is TRBV15 and J usage is TRBJ2-7, with a possible D match to TRBD2 (5 bases). The CDR3 loop spans 16 amino acids. The V gene's germline CDR1 is LNHNV and CDR2 YYDKDF (reference sequence). The germline V and J ends were trimmed by 3 bases and 0 bases, with 15 bases remaining between them. The CDR3 region has the DNA TGTGCCACCAGCAGGGGTTTTACTAGTAGCTCCTACGAGCAGTACTTC. Its protein is CATSRGFTSSSYEQYF.